This T cell receptor beta chain was sequenced for a study of CD8 T cells in ankylosing spondylitis. Overall study findings and caveats: The study looked at matched synovial fluid samples from ankylosing spondylitis patients. Disease-linked clones were reported to be significantly enriched there. Fewer than ten highly homologous variants made up a TCR beta motif that seemed to typify ankylosing spondylitis blood. Existing reports had already noted some motif variants in reactive arthritis synovial fluid and blood.

The table lists this clonotype with many counts. Its antigen is not known. The germline V gene encodes CDR1 MDHEN and CDR2 SYDVKM. There are 15 residues in the CDR3. The V and J ends lost 5 bases and 0 bases respectively, with 8 bases between them. Making the TCR beta libraries involved quantitative 5'-RACE with molecular barcodes. TCRdb re-derived calls from the 5' RACE reads in MiXCR, one entry per CDR3 protein. The data hold about 130,000 distinct CDR3 sequences, with roughly 7.3% observed a single time. The J gene is TRBJ2-6, the V gene TRBV28, with D unclear. Specimen: blood, either unsorted or a sorted T cell fraction (not recorded which). This TCR was recovered from a male donor with ankylosing spondylitis or in good health (not recorded which). The CDR3 spells CASSPGSSGANVLTF. The CDR3 region has the DNA TGTGCCAGCAGTCCCGGAAGCTCTGGGGCCAACGTCCTGACTTTC.